The 5 T cell receptor beta chains below were found in one sample sequenced in a study of Ad26.COV2.S vaccination and SARS-CoV-2 variants. As to treatment: about 20 received Ad26.COV2.S at low or high dose, single or two shots; roughly five received placebo; per-sample allocation not given. The investigators took samples on day 63 after the first vaccine or placebo injection. Assay used: immunoSEQ multiplex PCR; TCRdb lists only in-frame clones, some missing. The repertoire holds around 300,000 clones, with around 89% as singletons. Material: peripheral blood, obtained in a trial of Ad26.COV2.S vaccine versus placebo. All receptors derive from a person aged 18-65 years who received the Ad26.COV2.S COVID-19 vaccine or a placebo.

The J gene is TRBJ2-1, the V gene TRBV3-1 (or the pseudogene TRBV3-2), with D uncertain. CDR1 is LGHDT, CDR2 YNNKEL, per germline (reference sequence). The CDR3 totals 15 residues. Trimming shortened V by 1 base and J by 0 bases, and 7 bases separated the two germline ends. Written as DNA, the CDR3 is TGTGCCAGCAGCCAAGGCATTACCTCCTACAATGAGCAGTTCTTC. Translation: CASSQGITSYNEQFF.

V usage is TRBV7-6 and J usage is TRBJ1-6; D gene ambiguous. V was pared by 5 bases and J by 5 bases, with 10 bases between. This CDR3 comprises 14 residues. The germline gives CDR1 SGHVS, CDR2 FNYEAQ. The CDR3 nucleotides are TGTGCCAGCAGCACCAGTCCGGATAATTCACCCCTCCACTTT. It yields the protein CASSTSPDNSPLHF.

In this sample, this clone turned up a few times. The gene calls are TRBV21-1 and TRBJ2-1; the DNA was not used to check the table's D call, TRBD2. TRBV21-1 is tagged as a pseudogene. There are 18 residues in the CDR3. Here the CDR3 DNA reads TGTGCCAGCAGCAAACGACTAGCGGGATCTAGCTCCTACAATGAGCAGTTCTTC. Protein product: CASSKRLAGSSSYNEQFF.

The gene calls are TRBV27 and TRBJ2-1; 9 bases align to TRBD1. CDR1 and CDR2 from the germline V gene are MNHEY and SMNVEV (reference sequence). The junction had 9 bases not matched to a gene; V was cut back by 8 bases and J by 7 bases. The CDR3 sequence is 14 residues long. The CDR3 region has the DNA TGTGCCAGCGCAGACAGGGGGATTCATAATGAGCAGTTCTTC. It codes for CASADRGIHNEQFF.

The chain uses TRBV21-1 and TRBJ1-3. TRBV21-1 is recorded as a pseudogene. The CDR3 consists of 17 residues. In nucleotides, the CDR3 is TGTGCCAGCAGCAAAGTTGTTATTGGACCCTCTTGGAACACCATATATTTT. Translation gives CASSKVVIGPSWNTIYF.